The rows below give T cell receptor beta chains drawn from one sample of a study of blood T cell repertoires in COVID-19. Data came from immunoSEQ multiplex PCR; TCRdb stores just in-frame clones and leaves some out. The table lists around 150,000 clones, 76% of them singletons. Specimen: peripheral blood. Receptor source: a man in his sixties with acute or convalescent COVID-19. The CDR3 runs from the conserved cysteine through the conserved F or W. Fields, in order: J gene, D gene, clone size, V gene, CDR3 DNA, CDR3 protein. A D gene is named only where the DNA matches it firmly. Clone size is shown for a subset of rows, as once, few, many or a class of expanded clone.

TRBJ2-7 TRBD2 . TRBV7-9 TGTGCCAGCAGCTTTCGAACTAGCGGGAGGGCCTCCTACGAGCAGTACTTC CASSFRTSGRASYEQYF
TRBJ1-5 . . TRBV27 TGTGCCAGCAGTTTGCAGGTCCCTTCAGGACTCAATCAGCCCCAGCATTTT CASSLQVPSGLNQPQHF
TRBJ2-3 . . TRBV7-8 TGTGCCAGCAGCTTAGCGGGAGCGGGAGATACGCAGTATTTT CASSLAGAGDTQYF
TRBJ2-2 . . TRBV2 TGTGCCAGCAGTGAAGGGTCCCGGGCCGGGGAGCTGTTTTTT CASSEGSRAGELFF
TRBJ2-1 TRBD2 few TRBV28 TGTGCCAGCAGTTTTCCCGAGCGGGAGGGCCTCGATGAGCAGTTCTTC CASSFPEREGLDEQFF
TRBJ2-5 TRBD2 . TRBV4-1 TGCGCCAGCAGCCAAGAAGAGGGGCTAGCGGGGTCAGGGACCCAGTACTTC CASSQEEGLAGSGTQYF
TRBJ2-3 . . TRBV6-6 TGTGCCAGCAGTTCTGACAGGTATACGCAGTATTTT CASSSDRYTQYF
TRBJ2-7 . . TRBV5-1 TGCGCCAGCAGCTTGGCGCAGACCCTAGACGAGCAGTACTTC CASSLAQTLDEQYF
TRBJ2-7 . . TRBV21-1 TGTGCCAGCAGCAAAGGAACTTACTACGAGCAGTACTTC CASSKGTYYEQYF
TRBJ2-5 TRBD1 . TRBV10-3 TGTGCCATCAGTGAGCCCCGACAGGGTCAAGAGACCCAGTACTTC CAISEPRQGQETQYF
TRBJ2-7 TRBD1 . TRBV5-4 TGTGCCAGCAGTACCCAGGGGGCGCGCGAGCAGTACTTC CASSTQGAREQYF
TRBJ2-7 . once TRBV12-2 TGTGCAAGTCGCCCAGGGGCCCTCTACGAGCAGTACTTC CASRPGALYEQYF
TRBJ1-1 TRBD1 . TRBV2 TGTGCCAGCAGTAGGACAGGCCCTGGTACTGAAGCTTTCTTT CASSRTGPGTEAFF
TRBJ1-1 . . TRBV10-3 TGTGCCATCAGTGCGAACAGGGAGTTGGACACTGAAGCTTTCTTT CAISANRELDTEAFF
TRBJ1-2 . . TRBV29-1 TGCAGCGTCGCGGGGCAGGGTATCGCCTACACCTTC CSVAGQGIAYTF
TRBJ2-3 . few TRBV6-5 TGTGCCAGCAGATACACCAGGGGCCCCACAGATACGCAGTATTTT CASRYTRGPTDTQYF
TRBJ2-7 . . TRBV28 TGTGCCAGCAGTTTCCAGCCTCTTGCTAGCTCCTACGAGCAGTACTTC CASSFQPLASSYEQYF
TRBJ1-2 TRBD1 . TRBV10-3 TGTGCCATCAGCCGGACAGGGGGCGAAAACTATGGCTACACCTTC CAISRTGGENYGYTF
TRBJ2-6 TRBD1 . TRBV6-2/TRBV6-3 TGTGCCAGCAGTTCGGACAGGGCACCTGGGGCCAACGTCCTGACTTTC CASSSDRAPGANVLTF
TRBJ1-4 TRBD1 . TRBV7-8 TGTGCCAGCAGCTTCGGACAGGGGTTGTTAGCTAATGAAAAACTGTTTTTT CASSFGQGLLANEKLFF
TRBJ2-7 TRBD1 . TRBV3-1/TRBV3-2 TGTGCCAGCAGCCCCGGGACAGGGCCCTACGAGCAGTACTTC CASSPGTGPYEQYF
TRBJ2-7 . . TRBV28 TGTGCCAGCATCTCCGGAGCAGGGCAAATCCACGAGCAGTACTTC CASISGAGQIHEQYF
TRBJ2-1 . . TRBV7-8 TGTGCCAGCAGCTCGGGACAAGCAAATGAGCAGTTCTTC CASSSGQANEQFF
TRBJ2-6 . . TRBV19 TGTGCCAGTAAGGCTAGTAGTGGGGCCAACGTCCTGACTTTC CASKASSGANVLTF
TRBJ2-7 TRBD2 few TRBV12-5 TGTGCTAGTGGTTTGGATACTCGACTAGCGGGAGACTCCTACGAGCAGTACTTC CASGLDTRLAGDSYEQYF
TRBJ1-1 . . TRBV5-4 TGTGCCAGCAGCCTGGGTGGGGGGGTAGCTTTCTTT CASSLGGGVAFF